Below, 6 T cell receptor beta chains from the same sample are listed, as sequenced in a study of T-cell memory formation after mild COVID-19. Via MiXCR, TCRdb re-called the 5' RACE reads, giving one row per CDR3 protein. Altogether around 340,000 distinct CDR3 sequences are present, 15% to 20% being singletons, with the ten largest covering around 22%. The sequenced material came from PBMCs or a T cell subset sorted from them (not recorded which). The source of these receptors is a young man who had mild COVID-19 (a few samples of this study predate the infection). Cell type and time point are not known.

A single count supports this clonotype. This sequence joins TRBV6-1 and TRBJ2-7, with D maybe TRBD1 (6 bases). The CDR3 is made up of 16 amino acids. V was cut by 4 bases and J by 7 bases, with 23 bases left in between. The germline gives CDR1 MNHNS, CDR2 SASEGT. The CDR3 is CASSARPGQTNGEQYF. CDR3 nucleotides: TGTGCCAGCAGTGCCCGACCGGGACAAACGAACGGAGAGCAGTACTTC.

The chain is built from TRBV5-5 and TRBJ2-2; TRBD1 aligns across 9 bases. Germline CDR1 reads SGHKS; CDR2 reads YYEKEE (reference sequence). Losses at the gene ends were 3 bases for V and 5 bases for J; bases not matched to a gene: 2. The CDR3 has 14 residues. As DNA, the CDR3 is TGTGCCAGCAGCTGGGACAGGGTAACCGGGGAGCTGTTTTTT. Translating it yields CASSWDRVTGELFF.

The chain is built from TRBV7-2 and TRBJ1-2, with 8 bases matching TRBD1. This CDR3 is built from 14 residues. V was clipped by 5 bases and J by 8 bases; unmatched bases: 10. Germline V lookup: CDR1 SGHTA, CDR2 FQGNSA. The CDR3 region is CASSPDRDRRGYTF. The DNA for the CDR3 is TGTGCCAGCAGCCCGGACAGGGATAGGAGAGGCTACACCTTC.

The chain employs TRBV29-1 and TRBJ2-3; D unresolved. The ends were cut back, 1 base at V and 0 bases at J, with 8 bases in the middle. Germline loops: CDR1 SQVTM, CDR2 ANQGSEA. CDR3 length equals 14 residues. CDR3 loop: CSVEAHASTDTQYF. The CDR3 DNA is TGCAGCGTTGAAGCCCACGCTAGCACAGATACGCAGTATTTT.

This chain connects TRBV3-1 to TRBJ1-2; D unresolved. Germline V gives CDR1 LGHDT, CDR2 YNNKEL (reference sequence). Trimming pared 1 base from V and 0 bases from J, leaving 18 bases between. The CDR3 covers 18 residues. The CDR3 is CASSQVFSYTRPNYGYTF. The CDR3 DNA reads TGTGCCAGCAGCCAAGTATTCTCCTATACTAGACCTAACTATGGCTACACCTTC.

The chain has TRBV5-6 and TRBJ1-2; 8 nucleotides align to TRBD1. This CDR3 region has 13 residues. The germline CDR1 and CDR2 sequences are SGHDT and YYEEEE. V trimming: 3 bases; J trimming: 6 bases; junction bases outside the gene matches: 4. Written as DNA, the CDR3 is TGTGCCAGCAGCTCCGGGACAGGCGATGGCTACACCTTC. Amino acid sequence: CASSSGTGDGYTF.